Each of the 15 T cell receptor beta chains below was sequenced from the same sample in a study of cytomegalovirus exposure and HLA in healthy donors. A multiplex PCR was run with 60 Vbeta primers and 13 Jbeta primers. The table came from immunoSEQ multiplex PCR; TCRdb's copy has only in-frame clones and leaves some out. The sample spans under 90,000 clones; the ten largest clones claim roughly 8%. The source material was PBMCs. The receptors stem from a female donor in good health and CMV-seropositive.

This chain links TRBV6-6 with TRBJ2-7; D perhaps matches TRBD1 (6 bases). The germline CDR1 and CDR2 sequences are MNHNY and SVGAGI (reference sequence). V dropped 6 bases and J dropped 2 bases, with 17 bases sitting between them. The CDR3 loop spans 15 amino acids. In DNA, the CDR3 is TGTGCCAGCAGGCTCACAGACAGGCGAACCTACGAGCAGTACTTC. Translated: CASRLTDRRTYEQYF.

V gene TRBV28 combines with J gene TRBJ2-1, with 11 bases lining up with TRBD2. CDR3 length: 15 amino acids. Trimming removed 3 bases from V and 7 bases from J; junction bases left unmatched: 5. From germline, CDR1 is MDHEN and CDR2 SYDVKM. The CDR3 loop reads CASSFLAGGTNEQFF. In nucleotides, the CDR3 is TGTGCCAGCAGTTTTCTAGCGGGAGGAACTAATGAGCAGTTCTTC.

The CDR3 nucleotides are TGTGCCAGCAGCGTAGCGGTGGCAGGACAAGAGACCCAGTACTTC. Translation: CASSVAVAGQETQYF. J is TRBJ2-5 and V is TRBV9, with D uncertain. Trimming shortened V by 0 bases and J by 2 bases, and 11 bases separated the two germline ends. Germline CDR1 reads SGDLS; CDR2 reads YYNGEE. The CDR3 consists of 15 residues.

The chain links TRBV6-5 to TRBJ1-2; TRBD1 aligns across 7 bases. Per germline, CDR1 MNHEY and CDR2 SVGAGI. V shed 5 bases and J 11 bases; nucleotides not matched to a gene: 11. This CDR3 is 13 amino acids long. The CDR3 DNA is TGTGCCAGCAGTGCGGTCGGAAACAGGGGTTACACCTTC. This codes for CASSAVGNRGYTF.

This rearrangement joins TRBV19 to TRBJ2-7; D possibly corresponds to TRBD2 (6 bases). CDR3 size: 15 residues. Germline V gene lookup returns CDR1 LNHDA and CDR2 SQIVND (reference sequence). The V and J ends lost 5 bases and 0 bases respectively, with 14 bases between them. CDR3 sequence: CASSLTSSISYEQYF. The CDR3 DNA reads TGTGCCAGTAGTCTAACTAGCTCCATCTCCTACGAGCAGTACTTC. Looking up the rest from reference TRBV19 and TRBJ2-7 gives the full variable domain: DGGITQSPKYLFRKEGQNVTLSCEQNLNHDAMYWYRQDPGQGLRLIYYSQIVNDFQKGDIAEGYSVSREKKESFPLTVTSAQKNPTAFYLCASSLTSSISYEQYFGPGTRLTVT.

V gene TRBV5-4 combines with J gene TRBJ1-4; 8 bases are shared with TRBD1. Germline loops: CDR1 SGHNT, CDR2 YYREEE (reference sequence). The V segment lost 1 base and the J segment 3 bases; nucleotides outside the gene matches: 2. The CDR3 is made up of 15 amino acids. The CDR3 spells CASSLQGAANEKLFF. CDR3 coding DNA: TGTGCCAGCAGCTTGCAGGGGGCCGCTAATGAAAAACTGTTTTTT.

V gene TRBV7-9 combines with J gene TRBJ2-1; perhaps TRBD2 as D (6 bases). Deletions cut 5 bases from V and 7 bases from J, with 12 bases between. The V gene's germline CDR1 is SEHNR and CDR2 FQNEAQ (reference sequence). The CDR3 contains 13 residues. This CDR3 is CASSTGSRNEQFF. In nucleotides, the CDR3 is TGTGCCAGCAGCACCGGGAGCCGGAATGAGCAGTTCTTC.

The rearrangement links TRBV5-4 to TRBJ2-7; 9 bases fit TRBD2. The CDR3 consists of 14 residues. Trimming removed 4 bases from V and 1 base from J; junction bases left unmatched: 3. Germline CDR1 reads SGHNT; CDR2 reads YYREEE (reference sequence). The CDR3 region is CASSVGLASYEQYF. In DNA, the CDR3 is TGTGCCAGCAGCGTCGGACTAGCGTCCTACGAGCAGTACTTC.

The chain employs TRBV6-5 and TRBJ2-3, with 9 bases lining up with TRBD2. The length of the CDR3 is 15 residues. Germline V gene lookup returns CDR1 MNHEY and CDR2 SVGAGI. V lost 4 bases to trimming and J lost 3 bases; unmatched junction nucleotides: 5. CDR3 amino acids: CASSWTSEATDTQYF. In nucleotides, the CDR3 is TGTGCCAGCAGTTGGACTAGCGAAGCGACAGATACGCAGTATTTT.

This rearrangement joins TRBV7-2 to TRBJ1-2, with a tentative D call TRBD1 (6 bases). V was clipped by 5 bases and J by 0 bases, with 13 bases between them. Germline loops: CDR1 SGHTA, CDR2 FQGNSA. This CDR3 region has 15 residues. The CDR3 protein is CASSPRAGANYGYTF. The CDR3 DNA reads TGTGCCAGCAGCCCCCGCGCAGGGGCTAACTATGGCTACACCTTC.

The chain links TRBV4-3 to TRBJ2-1, with 9 bases lining up with TRBD2. CDR3 length equals 16 residues. Germline V gene data show CDR1 as LGHNA and CDR2 as YSLEER. V was clipped by 3 bases and J by 5 bases; unmatched bases: 8. The DNA for the CDR3 is TGCGCCAGCAGCCACGAGACTAGCGGTCCAAACAATGAGCAGTTCTTC. It is translated as CASSHETSGPNNEQFF.

The chain links TRBV19 to TRBJ2-2; 9 bases fit TRBD1. In germline, CDR1 is LNHDA, CDR2 SQIVND (reference sequence). The V gene end was trimmed by 8 bases and the J gene end by 6 bases; junction bases not matched to a gene: 7. The CDR3 sequence is 14 residues long. The CDR3 region has the DNA TGTGCCAGTGGGGGGACAGGGAGGGCCGGGGAGCTGTTTTTT. Amino acids: CASGGTGRAGELFF.

The chain carries TRBV7-6 and TRBJ1-1; TRBD1 is a possible D gene (5 bases). V was pared by 0 bases and J by 2 bases, with 13 bases between. The CDR3 length is 16 residues. Germline V gene data show CDR1 as SGHVS and CDR2 as FNYEAQ. The DNA for the CDR3 is TGTGCCAGCAGCTTAGCCTACGGGGGGAGAAACACTGAAGCTTTCTTT. This translates into CASSLAYGGRNTEAFF.

The chain uses TRBV2 and TRBJ1-2; D unclear. The CDR3 loop spans 12 amino acids. V lost 7 bases, J lost 1 base, and 7 bases lay in between. Germline-derived CDR1 and CDR2 are SNHLY and FYNNEI. This CDR3 is CASTQVNYGYTF. Written as DNA, the CDR3 is TGTGCCAGCACGCAGGTTAACTATGGCTACACCTTC.

The CDR3 DNA is TGTGCCAGCAGCTTGGGGCTAGCGGGAACCTACGAGCAGTACTTC. It is translated as CASSLGLAGTYEQYF. This chain links TRBV5-6 with TRBJ2-7, with 9 bases that match TRBD2. This CDR3 region has 15 residues. CDR1 is SGHDT, CDR2 YYEEEE, per germline. V lost 0 bases and J lost 2; bases outside the gene matches: 3.